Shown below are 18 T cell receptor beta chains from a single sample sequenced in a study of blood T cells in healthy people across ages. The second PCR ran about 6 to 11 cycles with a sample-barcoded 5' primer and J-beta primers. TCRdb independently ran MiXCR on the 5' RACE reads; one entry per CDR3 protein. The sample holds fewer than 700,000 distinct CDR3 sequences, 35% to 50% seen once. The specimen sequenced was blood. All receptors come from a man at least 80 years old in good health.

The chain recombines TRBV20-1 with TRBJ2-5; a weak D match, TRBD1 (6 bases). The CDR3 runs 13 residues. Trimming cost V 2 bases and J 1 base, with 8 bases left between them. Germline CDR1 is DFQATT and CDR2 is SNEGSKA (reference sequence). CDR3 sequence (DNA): TGCAGTGCTAGACGGGACACCCAAGAGACCCAGTACTTC. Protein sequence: CSARRDTQETQYF.

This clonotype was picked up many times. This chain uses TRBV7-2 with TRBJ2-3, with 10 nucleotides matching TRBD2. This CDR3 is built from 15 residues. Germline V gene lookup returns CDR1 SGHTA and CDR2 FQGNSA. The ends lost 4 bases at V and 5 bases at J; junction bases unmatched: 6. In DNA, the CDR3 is TGTGCCAGCAGCTATCGAGCGGGGGGGAGAGATACGCAGTATTTT. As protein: CASSYRAGGRDTQYF.

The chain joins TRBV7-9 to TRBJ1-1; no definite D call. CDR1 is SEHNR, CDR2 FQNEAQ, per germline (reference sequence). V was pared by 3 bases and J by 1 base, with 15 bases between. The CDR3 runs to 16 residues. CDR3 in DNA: TGTGCCAGCAGCTTCCCCGTCGGACGACCGAACACTGAAGCTTTCTTT. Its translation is CASSFPVGRPNTEAFF. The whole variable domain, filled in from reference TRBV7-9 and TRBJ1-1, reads DTGVSQNPRHKITKRGQNVTFRCDPISEHNRLYWYRQTLGQGPEFLTYFQNEAQLEKSRLLSDRFSAERPKGSFSTLEIQRTEQGDSAMYLCASSFPVGRPNTEAFFGQGTRLTVV.

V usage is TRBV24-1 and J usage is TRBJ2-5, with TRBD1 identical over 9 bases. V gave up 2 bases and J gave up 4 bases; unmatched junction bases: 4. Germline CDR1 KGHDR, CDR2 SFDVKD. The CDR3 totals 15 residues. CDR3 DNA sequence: TGTGCCACCAGTGATTCCACAGGGGGCTCAGAGACCCAGTACTTC. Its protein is CATSDSTGGSETQYF.

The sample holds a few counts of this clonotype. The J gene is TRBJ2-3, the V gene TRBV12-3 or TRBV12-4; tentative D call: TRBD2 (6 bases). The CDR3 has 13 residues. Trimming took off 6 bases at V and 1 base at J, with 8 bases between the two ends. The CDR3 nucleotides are TGTGCCAGCAGATGGAGGGGCACAGATACGCAGTATTTT. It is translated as CASRWRGTDTQYF.

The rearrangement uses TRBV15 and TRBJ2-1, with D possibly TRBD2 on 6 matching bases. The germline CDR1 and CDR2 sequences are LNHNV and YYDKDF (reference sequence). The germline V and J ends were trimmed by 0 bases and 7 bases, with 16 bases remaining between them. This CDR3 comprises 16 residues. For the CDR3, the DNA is TGTGCCACCAGCAGAGAGGAGGGCGGGGTCGGTAATGAGCAGTTCTTC. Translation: CATSREEGGVGNEQFF.

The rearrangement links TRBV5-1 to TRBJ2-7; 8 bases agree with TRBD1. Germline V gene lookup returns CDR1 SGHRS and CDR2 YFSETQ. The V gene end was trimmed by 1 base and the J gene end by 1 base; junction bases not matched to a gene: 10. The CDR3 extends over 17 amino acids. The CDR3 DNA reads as TGCGCCAGCAGCTTGAGTCCTCCGGGACAGGATTCCTACGAGCAGTACTTC. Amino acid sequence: CASSLSPPGQDSYEQYF.

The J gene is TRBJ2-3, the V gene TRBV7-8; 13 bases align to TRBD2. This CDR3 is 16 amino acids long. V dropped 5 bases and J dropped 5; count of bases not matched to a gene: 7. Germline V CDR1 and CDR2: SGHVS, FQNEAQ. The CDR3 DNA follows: TGTGCCAGCAGCCGTTTACTAGCGGGGGGGCAAGATACGCAGTATTTT. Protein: CASSRLLAGGQDTQYF.

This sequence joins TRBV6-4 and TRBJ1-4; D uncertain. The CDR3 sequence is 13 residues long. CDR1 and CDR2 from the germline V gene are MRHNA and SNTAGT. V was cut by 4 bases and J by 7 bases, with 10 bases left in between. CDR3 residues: CASSGTWGEKLFF. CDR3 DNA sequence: TGTGCCAGCAGTGGTACGTGGGGTGAAAAACTGTTTTTT.

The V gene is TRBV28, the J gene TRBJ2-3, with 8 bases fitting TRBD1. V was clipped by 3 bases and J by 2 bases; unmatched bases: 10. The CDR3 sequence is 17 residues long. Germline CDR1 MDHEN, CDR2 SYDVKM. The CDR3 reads CASSLIGQGTLTDTQYF. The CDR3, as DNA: TGTGCCAGCAGTTTGATTGGACAGGGAACACTCACAGATACGCAGTATTTT.

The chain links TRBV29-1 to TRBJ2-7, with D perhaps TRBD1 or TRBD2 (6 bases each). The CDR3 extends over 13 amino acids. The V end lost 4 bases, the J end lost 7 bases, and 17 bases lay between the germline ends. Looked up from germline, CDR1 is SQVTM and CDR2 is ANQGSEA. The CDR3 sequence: CSVAGGGAGEQYF. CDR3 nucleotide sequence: TGCAGCGTTGCCGGAGGGGGAGCCGGGGAGCAGTACTTC.

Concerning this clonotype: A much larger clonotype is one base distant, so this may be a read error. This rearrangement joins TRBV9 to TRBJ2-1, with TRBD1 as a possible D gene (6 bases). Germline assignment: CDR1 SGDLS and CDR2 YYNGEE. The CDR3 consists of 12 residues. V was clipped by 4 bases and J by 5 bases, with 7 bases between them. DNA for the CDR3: TGTGCCAGCAGCAAGGGGGACAATGAGCAGTTCTTC. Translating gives CASSKGDNEQFF.

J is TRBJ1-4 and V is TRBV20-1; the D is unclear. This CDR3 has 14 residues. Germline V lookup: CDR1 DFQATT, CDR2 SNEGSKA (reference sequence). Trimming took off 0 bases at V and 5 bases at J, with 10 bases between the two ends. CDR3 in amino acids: CSARDRLANEKLFF. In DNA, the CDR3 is TGCAGTGCTAGAGATCGGCTAGCAAATGAAAAACTGTTTTTT.

The CDR3 spells CASSLGVGQADNQPQHF. Here the CDR3 DNA reads TGTGCCAGCAGCTTAGGAGTGGGACAGGCGGACAATCAGCCCCAGCATTTT. This chain connects TRBV7-9 to TRBJ1-5; 8 bases fit TRBD1. V was clipped by 1 base and J by 3 bases; unmatched bases: 8. This CDR3 is built from 17 residues. Germline V gives CDR1 SEHNR, CDR2 FQNEAQ (reference sequence).

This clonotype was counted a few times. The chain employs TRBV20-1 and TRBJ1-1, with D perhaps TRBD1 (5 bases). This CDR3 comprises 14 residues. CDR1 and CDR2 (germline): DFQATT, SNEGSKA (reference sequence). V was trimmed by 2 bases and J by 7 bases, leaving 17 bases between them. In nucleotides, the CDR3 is TGCAGTGCTAGACGCCCGGACACATTGAATGAAGCTTTCTTT. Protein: CSARRPDTLNEAFF.

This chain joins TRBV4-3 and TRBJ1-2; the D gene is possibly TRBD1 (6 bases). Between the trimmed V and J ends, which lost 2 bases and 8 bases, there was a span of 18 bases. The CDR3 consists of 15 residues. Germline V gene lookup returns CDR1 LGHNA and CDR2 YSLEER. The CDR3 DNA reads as TGCGCCAGCAGCCAAAATAACAACAGGGCTAACGGCTACACCTTC. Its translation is CASSQNNNRANGYTF.

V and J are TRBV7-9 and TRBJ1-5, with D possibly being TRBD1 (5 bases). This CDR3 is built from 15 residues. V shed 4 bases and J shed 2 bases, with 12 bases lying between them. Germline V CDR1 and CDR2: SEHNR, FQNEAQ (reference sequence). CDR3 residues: CASSSGGLGNQPQHF. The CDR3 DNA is TGTGCCAGCAGCTCGGGGGGGTTGGGCAATCAGCCCCAGCATTTT. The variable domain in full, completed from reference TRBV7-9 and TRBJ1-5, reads DTGVSQNPRHKITKRGQNVTFRCDPISEHNRLYWYRQTLGQGPEFLTYFQNEAQLEKSRLLSDRFSAERPKGSFSTLEIQRTEQGDSAMYLCASSSGGLGNQPQHFGDGTRLSIL.

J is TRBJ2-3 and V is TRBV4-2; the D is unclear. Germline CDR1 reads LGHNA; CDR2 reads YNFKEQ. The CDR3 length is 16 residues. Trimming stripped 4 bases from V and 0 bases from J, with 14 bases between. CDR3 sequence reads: CASSRPGAPSTDTQYF. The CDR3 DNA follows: TGTGCCAGCAGCCGTCCAGGTGCCCCCAGCACAGATACGCAGTATTTT.